The entry that follows covers one T cell receptor (beta chain) sequence. The target antigen is unknown. CDR1 and CDR2 (germline): SNHLY, FYNNEI. This CDR3 spans 12 amino acids. With UMI labels, 5' RACE was used to prepare the TRB cDNA libraries. TCRdb re-called the 5' RACE reads; every CDR3 protein appears as one record, without DNA. This repertoire includes fewer than 7,000 distinct CDR3 sequences. This specimen comes from a study of CXCR3-negative and CXCR3-positive naive CD8 T cells. Looking at the study overall: Sequencing brought in approximately 140 million TRB reads altogether, and each library got about 1.5 +/- 0.3 million.

Sorts performed in triplicate captured 300,000 to 350,000 cells each from every CD8+ T cell subset. Findings of the study overall: TRB CDR3 properties served as the basis for inferring TCR strength, and surface CD5 was comparable between naive subsets. Comparison of naive cells showed more hydrophobic TRB CDR3s in CXCR3-positive than in CXCR3-negative naive cells.

This chain uses TRBV2 with TRBJ2-7; TCRdb calls TRBD1, which cannot be checked without DNA. The sequencing input was naive CXCR3- CD8+ T cells from blood. Indicated subset: CD45RO-CCR7+CD27+CD95- naive CD8+ T cells lacking CXCR3 (TNR3-). The source is a human donor in good health. Some clones in this sample may be carry-over from other donors' samples. CDR3: CASRQGYYEQYF.